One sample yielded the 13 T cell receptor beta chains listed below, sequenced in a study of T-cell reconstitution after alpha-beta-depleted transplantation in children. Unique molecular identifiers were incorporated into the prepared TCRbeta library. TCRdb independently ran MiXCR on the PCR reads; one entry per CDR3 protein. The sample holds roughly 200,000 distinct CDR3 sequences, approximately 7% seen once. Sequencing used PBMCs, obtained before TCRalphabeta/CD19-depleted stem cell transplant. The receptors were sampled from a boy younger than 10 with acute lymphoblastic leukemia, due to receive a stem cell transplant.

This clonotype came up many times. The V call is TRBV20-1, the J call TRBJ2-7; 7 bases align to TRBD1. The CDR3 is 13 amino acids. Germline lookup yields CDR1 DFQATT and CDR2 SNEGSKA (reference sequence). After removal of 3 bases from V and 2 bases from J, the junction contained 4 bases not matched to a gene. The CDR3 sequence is CSARDRTTYEQYF. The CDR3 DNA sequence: TGCAGTGCTAGGGACAGGACGACCTACGAGCAGTACTTC.

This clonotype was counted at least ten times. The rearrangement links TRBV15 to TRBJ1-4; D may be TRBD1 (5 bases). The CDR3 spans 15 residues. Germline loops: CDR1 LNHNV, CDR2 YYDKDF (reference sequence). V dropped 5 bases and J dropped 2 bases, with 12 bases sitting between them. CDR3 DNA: TGTGCCACCAGCCCAGGGTTGTCGACTAATGAAAAACTGTTTTTT. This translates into CATSPGLSTNEKLFF.

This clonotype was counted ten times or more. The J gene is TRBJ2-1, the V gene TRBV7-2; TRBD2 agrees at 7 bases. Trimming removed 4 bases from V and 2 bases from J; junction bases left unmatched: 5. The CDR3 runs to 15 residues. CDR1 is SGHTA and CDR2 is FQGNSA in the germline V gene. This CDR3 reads CASSSQRDPYNEQFF. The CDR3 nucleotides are TGTGCCAGCAGCTCTCAGCGGGACCCCTACAATGAGCAGTTCTTC.

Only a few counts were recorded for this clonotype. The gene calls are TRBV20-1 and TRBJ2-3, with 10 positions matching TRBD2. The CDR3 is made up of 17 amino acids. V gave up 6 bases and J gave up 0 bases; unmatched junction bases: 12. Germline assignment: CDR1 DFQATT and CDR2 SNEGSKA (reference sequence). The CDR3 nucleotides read TGCAGTGCGCCAGACACTAGCGGGGTCCCTAGCACAGATACGCAGTATTTT. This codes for CSAPDTSGVPSTDTQYF.

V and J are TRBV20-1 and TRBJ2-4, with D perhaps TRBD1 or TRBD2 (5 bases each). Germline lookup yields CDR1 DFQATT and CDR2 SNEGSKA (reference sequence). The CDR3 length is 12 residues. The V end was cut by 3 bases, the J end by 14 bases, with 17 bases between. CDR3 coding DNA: TGCAGTGCTAGCCCCCGCCGGGACGGGGAGTACTTC. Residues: CSASPRRDGEYF.

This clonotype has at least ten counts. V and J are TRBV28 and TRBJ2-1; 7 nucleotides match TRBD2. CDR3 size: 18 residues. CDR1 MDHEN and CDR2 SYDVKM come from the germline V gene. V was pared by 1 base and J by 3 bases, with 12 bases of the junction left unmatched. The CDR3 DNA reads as TGTGCCAGCAGTTTATTCGGGGAGGGTAGCGTAAACTACAATGAGCAGTTCTTC. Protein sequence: CASSLFGEGSVNYNEQFF.

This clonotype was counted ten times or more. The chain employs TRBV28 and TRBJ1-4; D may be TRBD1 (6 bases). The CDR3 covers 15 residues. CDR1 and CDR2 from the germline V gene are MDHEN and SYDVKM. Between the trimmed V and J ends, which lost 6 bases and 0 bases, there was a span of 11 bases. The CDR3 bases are TGTGCCAGCAGCACGCGACAGGCAACTAATGAAAAACTGTTTTTT. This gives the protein CASSTRQATNEKLFF. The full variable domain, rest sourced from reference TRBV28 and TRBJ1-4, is DVKVTQSSRYLVKRTGEKVFLECVQDMDHENMFWYRQDPGLGLRLIYFSYDVKMKEKGDIPEGYSVSREKKERFSLILESASTNQTSMYLCASSTRQATNEKLFFGSGTQLSVL.

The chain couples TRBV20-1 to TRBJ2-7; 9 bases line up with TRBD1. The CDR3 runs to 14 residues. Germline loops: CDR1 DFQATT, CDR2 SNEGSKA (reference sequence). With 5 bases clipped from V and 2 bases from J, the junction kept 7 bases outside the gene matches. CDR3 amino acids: CSARPGQGAYEQYF. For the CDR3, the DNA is TGCAGTGCTCGCCCGGGACAGGGCGCCTACGAGCAGTACTTC.

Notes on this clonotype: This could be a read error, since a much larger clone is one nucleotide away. The CDR3: CSAGPRLASSYEQYF. The CDR3 nucleotides are TGCAGTGCTGGCCCGCGACTAGCGTCCTCCTACGAGCAGTACTTC. The chain employs TRBV20-1 and TRBJ2-7; 8 positions match TRBD2. Germline V CDR1 and CDR2: DFQATT, SNEGSKA (reference sequence). J was trimmed by 0 bases and V by 5 bases; bases with no gene match: 9. The CDR3 runs to 15 residues.

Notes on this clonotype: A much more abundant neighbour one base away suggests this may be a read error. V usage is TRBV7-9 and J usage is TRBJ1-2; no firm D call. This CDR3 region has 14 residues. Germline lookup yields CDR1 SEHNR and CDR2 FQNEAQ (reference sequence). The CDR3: CTSSFSRRFYGYTF. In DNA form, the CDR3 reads TGTACCAGCAGCTTTAGTCGGCGCTTCTATGGCTACACCTTC. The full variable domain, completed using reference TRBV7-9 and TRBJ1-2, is DTGVSQNPRHKITKRGQNVTFRCDPISEHNRLYWYRQTLGQGPEFLTYFQNEAQLEKSRLLSDRFSAERPKGSFSTLEIQRTEQGDSAMYLCTSSFSRRFYGYTFGSGTRLTVV.

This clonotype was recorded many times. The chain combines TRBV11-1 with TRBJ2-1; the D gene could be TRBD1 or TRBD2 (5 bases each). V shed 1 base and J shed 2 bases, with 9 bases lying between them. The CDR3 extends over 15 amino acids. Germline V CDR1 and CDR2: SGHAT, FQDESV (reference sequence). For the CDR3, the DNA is TGTGCCAGCAGCTTAGGGGACGGTACCTACAATGAGCAGTTCTTC. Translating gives CASSLGDGTYNEQFF.

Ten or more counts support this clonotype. CDR3 in amino acids: CASSPPGTGDREQYF. CDR3 sequence (DNA): TGTGCCAGCAGCCCCCCCGGGACAGGGGATCGCGAGCAGTACTTC. J is TRBJ2-7 and V is TRBV7-2, with 10 bases fitting TRBD1. The V and J ends lost 5 bases and 6 bases, in that order; junction bases with no gene match: 10. CDR3 length equals 15 residues. Germline V gene data show CDR1 as SGHTA and CDR2 as FQGNSA.

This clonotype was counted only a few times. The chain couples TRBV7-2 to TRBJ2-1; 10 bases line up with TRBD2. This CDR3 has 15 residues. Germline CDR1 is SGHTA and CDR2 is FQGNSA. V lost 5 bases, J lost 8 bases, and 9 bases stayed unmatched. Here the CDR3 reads CASSLDLAGADEQFF. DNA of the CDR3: TGTGCCAGCAGCCTGGACCTAGCGGGGGCAGATGAGCAGTTCTTC.